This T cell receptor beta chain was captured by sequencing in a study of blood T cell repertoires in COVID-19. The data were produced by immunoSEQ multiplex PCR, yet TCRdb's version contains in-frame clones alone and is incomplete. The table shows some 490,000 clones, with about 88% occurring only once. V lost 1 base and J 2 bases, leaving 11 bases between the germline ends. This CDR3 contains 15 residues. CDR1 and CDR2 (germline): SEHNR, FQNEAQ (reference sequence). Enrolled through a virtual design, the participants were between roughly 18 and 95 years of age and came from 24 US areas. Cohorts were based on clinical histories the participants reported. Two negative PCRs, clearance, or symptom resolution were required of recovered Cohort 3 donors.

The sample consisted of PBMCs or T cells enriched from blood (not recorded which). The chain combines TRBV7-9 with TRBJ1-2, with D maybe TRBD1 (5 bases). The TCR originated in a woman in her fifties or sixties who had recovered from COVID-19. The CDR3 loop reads CASSLGAGPNYGYTF. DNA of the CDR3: TGTGCCAGCAGCTTAGGGGCAGGGCCAAACTATGGCTACACCTTC.